This T cell receptor (beta chain) was sequenced for a study of blood T cell repertoires in COVID-19. Turning to the study itself: Some COVID-19 samples were acute and others convalescent; all came from the United States, Italy and Spain. Sources were T cells, B-cell-depleted T cells, or PBMCs; the material itself was cDNA or gDNA.

As handled by the study authors: Amplification of reference gene primers was used by the study to estimate nucleated cell counts. Assay used: immunoSEQ multiplex PCR; TCRdb lists only in-frame clones, some missing. V and J calls plus clone size are reproduced from that table; the DNA served to infer D and trimming. The table has 120,000 or so clones, more than 70% seen once; the top ten hold over 1.5%. Germline-derived CDR1 and CDR2 are SEHNR and FQNEAQ (reference sequence). Trimming removed 5 bases at V and 0 bases at J, with 5 bases between. The CDR3 sequence is 12 residues long. This rearrangement joins TRBV7-9 to TRBJ2-7; no firm D call. The sequencing sample was made of peripheral blood. The TCR comes from a human donor in a cohort sampled during active COVID-19. In DNA form, the CDR3 reads TGTGCCAGCAGCCCTAGCTCCTACGAGCAGTACTTC. Encoded protein: CASSPSSYEQYF.